This T cell receptor (beta chain) originates from a study of blood T cell repertoires in COVID-19. TCRdb's table, derived via immunoSEQ multiplex PCR, lists solely in-frame clones and lacks some. The sample comprises approximately 670,000 clones, just under 90% of which are singletons, and approximately 0.3% rests with the top ten. Germline V gene data show CDR1 as MGHRA and CDR2 as YSYEKL. V shed 2 bases and J 0 bases; nucleotides not matched to a gene: 6. CDR3 length: 16 amino acids. The sample holds a few counts of this clone. This chain links TRBV4-1 with TRBJ2-7, with 8 bases that match TRBD2. The TCR sequence derives from a woman aged 18-29 years with acute or convalescent COVID-19. The sequencing sample was made of peripheral blood. The CDR3 loop reads CASSQLGLASSYEQYF. The DNA for the CDR3 is TGCGCCAGCAGCCAACTAGGACTAGCCAGCTCCTACGAGCAGTACTTC.